The clone carrying this TCR beta chain was counted a single time. Its antigen remains unidentified. In the PCR, 60 Vbeta and 13 Jbeta primers were used. The protocol was immunoSEQ multiplex PCR, while the TCRdb copy is restricted to in-frame clones and leaves out a portion. The sample yields 95,000 to 100,000 clones, approximately 85% seen once. This specimen belongs to a study of cytomegalovirus exposure and HLA in healthy donors. It was healthy bone marrow donors who served as donors. General study points: One later analysis reportedly identified an Asian-associated ancestry cluster that showed fewer N-insertions than the roughly 720-donor mean. Roughly uniform sequencing depth across donors was assumed, possibly incorrectly.

The TCR was taken from a young man in good health and CMV-seronegative. Sequenced sample: PBMCs.

The DNA of the CDR3 is TGTGCCAGCAGCTCCCGGTGGGGGGACCGAAGCACAGATACGCAGTATTTT. Protein product: CASSSRWGDRSTDTQYF. The J gene is TRBJ2-3, the V gene TRBV13, with D possibly TRBD2 on 6 matching bases. Germline V gene sequence: CDR1 PRHDT, CDR2 FYEKMQ (reference sequence). The CDR3 has 17 amino acids. V was shortened by 4 bases and J by 0 bases, with 17 bases between the two germline ends.